The rows below give T cell receptor beta chains drawn from one sample of a study of cytotoxic CD8 clonotypes in ibrutinib-treated CLL. Sequencing used immunoSEQ multiplex PCR; TCRdb keeps in-frame clones, though not all of them. The table lists about 200,000 clones, roughly 72% of them singletons, with roughly an eighth in the top ten. Sequenced material: PBMCs, taken after 24 months of ibrutinib treatment. Source of these receptors: a human donor with chronic lymphocytic leukemia. The CDR3 runs from the conserved cysteine through the conserved F or W. Fields, in order: D gene, V gene, J gene, clone size, CDR3 DNA, CDR3 protein. A D gene is named only where the DNA matches it firmly. Clone size is not always given. Where it is, it says once, few, many or a class for expanded clones.

TRBD1	TRBV4-1	TRBJ2-6	-	TGCGCCAGCAGCCCAGACAGGAGCGGGACAGGGGTTTCTGGGGCCAACGTCCTGACTTTC	CASSPDRSGTGVSGANVLTF
TRBD2	TRBV5-1	TRBJ2-5	-	TGCGCCAGCAGCTTGGGACTGCTAGCGGGAGCGGGTGAGACCCAGTACTTC	CASSLGLLAGAGETQYF
-	TRBV7-3	TRBJ2-7	-	TGTGCCAGCAGCTTAGTCTCGGGGAACTCCTACGAGCAGTACTTC	CASSLVSGNSYEQYF
-	TRBV30	TRBJ1-2	-	TGTGCCTGGAGCCTGGGGGCGGGGGGCCGTGGCTACACCTTC	CAWSLGAGGRGYTF
-	TRBV14	TRBJ2-1	-	TGTGCCAGCAGCCAAAATTTCGGGCTATACAATGAGCAGTTCTTC	CASSQNFGLYNEQFF
TRBD1	TRBV6-5	TRBJ1-2	-	TGTGCCAGCAGTTACTCGGGACAGGGAGACGGCTACACCTTC	CASSYSGQGDGYTF
-	TRBV2	TRBJ1-4	-	TGTGCCAGCAGTGAGAGGGGGGTGCGTGATGAAAAACTGTTTTTT	CASSERGVRDEKLFF
-	TRBV19	TRBJ1-5	-	TGTGCCAGTTCAAGGGGCAATCAGCCCCAGCATTTT	CASSRGNQPQHF
-	TRBV19	TRBJ1-2	few	TGTGCCAGCAGGTTTGGTGGTAACTATGGCTACACCTTC	CASRFGGNYGYTF
-	TRBV12-5	TRBJ2-2	few	TGTGCTAGTGGTTTGAATCAACAAGTGGAGACCGGGGAGCTGTTTTTT	CASGLNQQVETGELFF
TRBD2	TRBV5-6	TRBJ2-1	-	TGTGCCAGCAGCTTGGTCCTAGCGGGTAGCGATGAGCAGTTCTTC	CASSLVLAGSDEQFF
TRBD1	TRBV2	TRBJ2-7	-	TGTGCCAGCCTAGGGACAGGGGAGGGAGGAGAGCAGTACTTC	CASLGTGEGGEQYF
-	TRBV5-6	TRBJ2-3	-	TGTGCCAGCAGCCCCTCGGTTGGGGCAGACTTCACAGATACGCAGTATTTT	CASSPSVGADFTDTQYF
-	TRBV11-2	TRBJ2-2	-	TGTGCCAGCAGCTTAGTGTCCGGGCAAGGCGGGGAGCTGTTTTTT	CASSLVSGQGGELFF
-	TRBV7-6	TRBJ2-2	-	TGTGCCAGCAGCTTAATGGCTCATATCTACGCGAACACCGGGGAGCTGTTTTTT	CASSLMAHIYANTGELFF
-	TRBV10-3	TRBJ1-2	-	TGTGCCATCAGTTCACAAACTATGGGGATGTATGGCTACACCTTC	CAISSQTMGMYGYTF
TRBD1	TRBV7-8	TRBJ1-5	-	TGTGCCAGCAGCTTAGACCGAGTAGGACAGGGGAACTATCAGCCCCAGCATTTT	CASSLDRVGQGNYQPQHF
-	TRBV28	TRBJ2-7	-	TGTGCCAGCAGTGGCACAGGGTCCTACGAGCAGTACTTC	CASSGTGSYEQYF
-	TRBV30	TRBJ1-1	-	TGTGCCTGGAGTGTAAGGGGGGGCACTGAAGCTTTCTTT	CAWSVRGGTEAFF
-	TRBV11-2	TRBJ2-7	-	TGTGCCAGCAGCTTGGGTGGTTCCTACGAGCAGTACTTC	CASSLGGSYEQYF
-	TRBV15	TRBJ2-7	-	TGTGCCACCAGCAGAGATCAGTTCGGGGAGACCTACGAGCAGTACTTC	CATSRDQFGETYEQYF
-	TRBV28	TRBJ2-7	once	TGTGCCACCACCGGGGGAGACATGGGTAATAAGCAGTACTTC	CATTGGDMGNKQYF
-	TRBV19	TRBJ1-5	-	TGTGCCAGTAGTTGGGGGGCAAATCAGCCCCAGCATTTT	CASSWGANQPQHF
-	TRBV25-1	TRBJ1-2	-	TGTGCCAGCAGTGAATATTACAGGGACGACGGCTACACCTTC	CASSEYYRDDGYTF
TRBD2	TRBV5-6	TRBJ2-1	once	TGTGCCAGCAGCCCATTAGCACCCGGGAGGGCCTCTGAGCAGTTCTTC	CASSPLAPGRASEQFF
TRBD1	TRBV7-8	TRBJ2-2	-	TGTGCCAGCAGCTTTCAGGGACAGGGAATCACCGGGGAGCTGTTTTTT	CASSFQGQGITGELFF
-	TRBV7-9	TRBJ2-7	-	TGTGCCAGCAGCTTTACAACAACTTCCGACGAGCAGTACTTC	CASSFTTTSDEQYF
TRBD2	TRBV7-3	TRBJ2-1	-	TGTGCCAGCAGCCCCTCCCCGGGACTAGCGGGATTGAATGAGCAGTTCTTC	CASSPSPGLAGLNEQFF
TRBD2	TRBV6-5	TRBJ2-7	-	TGTGCCAGCAGCCTCGGGACTAGCGGGTCCTACGAGCAGTACTTC	CASSLGTSGSYEQYF
-	TRBV2	TRBJ1-4	-	TGTGCCAGCAGTTGGGGACCCCCGGAATCTAATGAAAAACTGTTTTTT	CASSWGPPESNEKLFF
TRBD1	TRBV27	TRBJ1-1	-	TGTGCCAGCAGTTTATATCGGACAGGGTTGACTGAAGCTTTCTTT	CASSLYRTGLTEAFF
TRBD2	TRBV5-1	TRBJ2-7	-	TGCGCCAGCAGCGTGGGACTAGCGGGTACGGAGCAGTACTTC	CASSVGLAGTEQYF
-	TRBV5-8	TRBJ2-1	-	TGTGCCAGCAGCAGGGGTCTAGCCAACAATGAGCAGTTCTTC	CASSRGLANNEQFF
-	TRBV6-5	TRBJ1-1	-	TGTGCCAGCAGGGACAAGTTGAACACTGAAGCTTTCTTT	CASRDKLNTEAFF
TRBD2	TRBV9	TRBJ2-1	-	TGTGCCAGCAGCTCGAGGCGGGAACTAGCGGGAGTTGACAATGAGCAGTTCTTC	CASSSRRELAGVDNEQFF
-	TRBV7-9	TRBJ2-7	-	TGTGCCAGCAGCTGGGGGGGCATGTCCGAGCAGTACTTC	CASSWGGMSEQYF
-	TRBV28	TRBJ1-2	-	TGTGCCAGCAGTTTGGGGGACACCTCCTATGGCTACACCTTC	CASSLGDTSYGYTF